Below are 7 T cell receptor beta chains sequenced from a single sample in a study of response to subunit inactivated influenza vaccine. MiXCR was run by TCRdb on the RT-PCR reads, yielding one entry per CDR3 protein. The repertoire holds 650,000 to 850,000 distinct CDR3 sequences, with roughly 13% as singletons. The sequencing used PBMCs from blood, collected 14 days before vaccination. The receptors here all came from a man aged 50 to 60 who received an inactivated influenza vaccine.

This chain joins TRBV10-3 and TRBJ2-5; the D gene is possibly TRBD1 (5 bases). The germline V gene has CDR1 ENHRY and CDR2 SYGVKD. CDR3 size: 13 residues. Between the trimmed V and J ends, which lost 4 bases and 1 base, there was a span of 7 bases. The CDR3 reads CAISGQSQETQYF. CDR3 in DNA: TGTGCCATCAGTGGACAGAGCCAAGAGACCCAGTACTTC.

This clonotype appeared a few times. The chain couples TRBV19 to TRBJ2-5; no firm D call. The CDR3 length is 14 residues. Germline lookup yields CDR1 LNHDA and CDR2 SQIVND (reference sequence). The V gene lost 3 bases and the J gene lost 0 bases, with 8 bases spanning the gap. Here the CDR3 DNA reads TGTGCCAGTAGTATCGGACCGAACCAAGAGACCCAGTACTTC. As protein: CASSIGPNQETQYF. The full variable domain, with the rest looked up from reference TRBV19 and TRBJ2-5, is DGGITQSPKYLFRKEGQNVTLSCEQNLNHDAMYWYRQDPGQGLRLIYYSQIVNDFQKGDIAEGYSVSREKKESFPLTVTSAQKNPTAFYLCASSIGPNQETQYFGPGTRLLVL.

This clonotype was seen a few times. The V gene is TRBV9, the J gene TRBJ1-5, with D unresolved. This CDR3 region has 15 residues. Trimming shortened V by 0 bases and J by 2 bases, and 9 bases separated the two germline ends. Germline V gene sequence: CDR1 SGDLS, CDR2 YYNGEE. Here the CDR3 DNA reads TGTGCCAGCAGCGTAGGCCACGAAGGCAATCAGCCCCAGCATTTT. Its protein product is CASSVGHEGNQPQHF.

This clonotype has more than one count but fewer than ten. The chain has TRBV19 and TRBJ2-1; 10 bases agree with TRBD2. V trimming: 7 bases; J trimming: 3 bases; junction bases outside the gene matches: 3. This CDR3 contains 14 residues. Germline CDR1 reads LNHDA; CDR2 reads SQIVND (reference sequence). CDR3 amino acids: CASKVAGGYNEQFF. In DNA form, the CDR3 reads TGTGCCAGTAAGGTAGCGGGGGGCTACAATGAGCAGTTCTTC.

The gene calls are TRBV7-2 and TRBJ2-2; the match to TRBD2 covers 10 bases. Germline values: CDR1 SGHTA, CDR2 FQGNSA. V gave up 3 bases and J gave up 4 bases; unmatched junction bases: 8. The CDR3 runs to 17 residues. The CDR3 nucleotides read TGTGCCAGCAGCTTGCGTCTAGCGGGAGTGATCACCGGGGAGCTGTTTTTT. Amino acid sequence: CASSLRLAGVITGELFF.

This clonotype is classed as medium-sized. The DNA for the CDR3 is TGTGCCAGCAGCTGGGGACTAGCAGGGTCCACAGATACGCAGTATTTT. Its protein product is CASSWGLAGSTDTQYF. This chain connects TRBV7-2 to TRBJ2-3; 9 bases are shared with TRBD2. V dropped 4 bases and J dropped 2; count of bases not matched to a gene: 7. CDR3 length: 16 amino acids. Germline CDR1 reads SGHTA; CDR2 reads FQGNSA. The whole variable domain, filled in from reference TRBV7-2 and TRBJ2-3, reads GAGVSQSPSNKVTEKGKDVELRCDPISGHTALYWYRQSLGQGLEFLIYFQGNSAPDKSGLPSDRFSAERTGGSVSTLTIQRTQQEDSAVYLCASSWGLAGSTDTQYFGPGTRLTVL.

This clonotype was observed many times. The chain employs TRBV27 and TRBJ2-1; D perhaps matches TRBD1 (6 bases). Deletions cut 3 bases from V and 10 bases from J, with 13 bases between. The germline gives CDR1 MNHEY, CDR2 SMNVEV (reference sequence). The CDR3 consists of 13 residues. The CDR3 loop reads CASSFATGREQFF. The CDR3, as DNA: TGTGCCAGCAGTTTCGCTACAGGGCGCGAGCAGTTCTTC.